This T cell receptor (beta chain) was sequenced during a study of T cell responses to AZD1222 COVID-19 vaccine. Whole-study context: It was second doses at about 4 or about 12 weeks that were pooled. Whole-study findings and limits: Spike-specific TCR repertoires showed rising breadth and depth after two AZD1222 doses.

Sequencing was performed with immunoSEQ multiplex PCR; in TCRdb, only in-frame clones are kept and a portion is missing. Here the sample spans fewer than 120,000 clones, about four fifths being singletons. With respect to this clone: Its matching antigen is unknown.

V lost 5 bases and J 7 bases, leaving 9 bases between the germline ends. This CDR3 is built from 13 residues. The germline V gene has CDR1 KGHSH and CDR2 LQKENI. The TCR originated in an adult in good health. Sequenced material: peripheral blood, taken on day 0 of AZD1222 vaccination. This chain links TRBV18 with TRBJ1-6, with a tentative D call TRBD1 (6 bases). CDR3 loop: CASSRGENSPLHF. For the CDR3, the DNA is TGTGCCAGCTCAAGGGGGGAGAATTCACCCCTCCACTTT.